Detailed here is one T cell receptor beta chain. Its matching antigen is unknown. This sample is part of a study of graft-versus-host responses after intestinal transplantation. Sequencing used immunoSEQ multiplex PCR; TCRdb keeps in-frame clones, though not all of them. The sample holds about 120,000 clones; about 92% are singletons and the top ten take 1% to 1.5%. Germline V gene data show CDR1 as MNHEY and CDR2 as SMNVEV (reference sequence). The J segment lost 3 bases and the V segment lost 3 bases, leaving 16 bases of the junction unmatched. This CDR3 is 19 amino acids long. The clonotype comes from a human donor who was the organ donor for an intestinal transplant. The material was unstimulated CD8+ T cells sorted from spleen or lymph node cells, obtained before transplant. This chain joins TRBV27 and TRBJ2-1; the match to TRBD2 covers 8 bases. CDR3 amino acids: CASSFHLAGRGGLYNEQFF. Here the CDR3 DNA reads TGTGCCAGCAGTTTCCATTTGGCCGGGAGGGGGGGACTCTACAATGAGCAGTTCTTC.